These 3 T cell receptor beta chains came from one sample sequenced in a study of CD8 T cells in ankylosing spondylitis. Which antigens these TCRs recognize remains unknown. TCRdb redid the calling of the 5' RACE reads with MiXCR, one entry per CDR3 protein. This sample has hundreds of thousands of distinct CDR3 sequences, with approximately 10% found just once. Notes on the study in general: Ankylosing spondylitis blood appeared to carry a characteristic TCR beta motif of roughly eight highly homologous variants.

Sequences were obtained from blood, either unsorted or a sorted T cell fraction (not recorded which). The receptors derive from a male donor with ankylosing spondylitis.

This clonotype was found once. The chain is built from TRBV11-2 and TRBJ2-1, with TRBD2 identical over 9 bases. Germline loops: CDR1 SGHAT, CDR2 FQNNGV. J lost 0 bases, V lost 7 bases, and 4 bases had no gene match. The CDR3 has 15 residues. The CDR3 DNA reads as TGTGCCAGCACTGCGGGGGGGAGCTCCTACAATGAGCAGTTCTTC. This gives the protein CASTAGGSSYNEQFF.

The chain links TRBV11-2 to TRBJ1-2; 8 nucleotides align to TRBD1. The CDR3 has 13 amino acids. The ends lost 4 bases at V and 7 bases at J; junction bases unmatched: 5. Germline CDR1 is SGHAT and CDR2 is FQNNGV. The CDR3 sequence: CASSWTGRGGYTF. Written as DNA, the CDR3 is TGTGCCAGCAGCTGGACAGGGAGAGGTGGCTACACCTTC.

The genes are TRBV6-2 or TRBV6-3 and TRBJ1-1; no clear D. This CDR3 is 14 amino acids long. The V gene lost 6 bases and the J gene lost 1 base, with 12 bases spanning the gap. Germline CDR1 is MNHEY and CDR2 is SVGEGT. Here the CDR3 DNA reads TGTGCCAGCAGAGGATGGACGGAGAACACTGAAGCTTTCTTT. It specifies CASRGWTENTEAFF.